The clone carrying this T cell receptor beta chain occurred once. This sample stems from a study of technical replicates of blood from a few donors. The repertoire was sequenced with immunoSEQ multiplex PCR; TCRdb's copy has only in-frame clones and lacks some. The table includes around 50,000 clones, 95% to 96% detected once. Germline lookup yields CDR1 SQVTM and CDR2 ANQGSEA. V trimming: 3 bases; J trimming: 5 bases; junction bases outside the gene matches: 3. The CDR3 has 12 amino acids. This TCR was recovered from a human donor in good health. The chain employs TRBV29-1 and TRBJ2-5, with 7 bases identical to TRBD1. Sequencing was carried out using T cells isolated from PBMCs. Here the CDR3 reads CSVETGLETQYF. The CDR3 nucleotides read TGCAGCGTTGAGACAGGGTTGGAGACCCAGTACTTC.